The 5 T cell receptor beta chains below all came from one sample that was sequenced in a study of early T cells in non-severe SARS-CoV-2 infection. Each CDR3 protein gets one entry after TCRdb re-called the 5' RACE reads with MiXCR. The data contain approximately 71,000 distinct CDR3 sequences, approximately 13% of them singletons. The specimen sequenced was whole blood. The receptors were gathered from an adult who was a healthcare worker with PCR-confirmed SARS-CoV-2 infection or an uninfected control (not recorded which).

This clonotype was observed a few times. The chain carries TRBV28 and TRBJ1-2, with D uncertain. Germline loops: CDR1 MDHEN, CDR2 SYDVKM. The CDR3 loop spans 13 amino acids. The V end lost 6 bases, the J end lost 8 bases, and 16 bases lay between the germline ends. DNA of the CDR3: TGTGCCAGCAGCACCACTCCTATGCTCGGCTACACCTTC. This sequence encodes CASSTTPMLGYTF.

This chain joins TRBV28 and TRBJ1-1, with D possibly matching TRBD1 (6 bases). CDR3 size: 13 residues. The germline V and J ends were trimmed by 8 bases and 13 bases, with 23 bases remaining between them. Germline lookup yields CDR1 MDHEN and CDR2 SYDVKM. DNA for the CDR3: TGTGCCAGCGCTTACGCCGGGACATGGAATGTTTTCTTT. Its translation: CASAYAGTWNVFF.

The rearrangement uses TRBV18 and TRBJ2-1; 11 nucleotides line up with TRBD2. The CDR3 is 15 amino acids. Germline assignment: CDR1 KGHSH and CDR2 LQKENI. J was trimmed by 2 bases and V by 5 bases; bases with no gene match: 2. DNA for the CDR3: TGTGCCAGCTCAAATAGCGGGGGGGCCTACAATGAGCAGTTCTTC. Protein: CASSNSGGAYNEQFF.

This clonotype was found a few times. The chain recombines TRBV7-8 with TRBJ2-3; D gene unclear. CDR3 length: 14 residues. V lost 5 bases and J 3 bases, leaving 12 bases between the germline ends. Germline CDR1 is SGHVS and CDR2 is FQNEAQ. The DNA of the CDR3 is TGTGCCAGCAGCCCGGACCCAAGAACAGATACGCAGTATTTT. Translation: CASSPDPRTDTQYF.

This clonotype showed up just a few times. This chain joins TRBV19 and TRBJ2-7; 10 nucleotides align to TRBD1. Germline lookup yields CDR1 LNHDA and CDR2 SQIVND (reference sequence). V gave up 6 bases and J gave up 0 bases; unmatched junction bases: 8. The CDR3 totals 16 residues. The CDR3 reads CASRGTGDRASYEQYF. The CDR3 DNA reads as TGTGCCAGTAGAGGGACAGGGGACCGAGCCTCCTACGAGCAGTACTTC. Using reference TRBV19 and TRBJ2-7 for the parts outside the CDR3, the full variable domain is DGGITQSPKYLFRKEGQNVTLSCEQNLNHDAMYWYRQDPGQGLRLIYYSQIVNDFQKGDIAEGYSVSREKKESFPLTVTSAQKNPTAFYLCASRGTGDRASYEQYFGPGTRLTVT.